What follows is one T cell receptor (beta chain) and its context. This clone was seen more than once but under ten times. It has no known antigen specificity. The record has no base qualities; no much larger clone is one base away. The cohort comprised approximately 700 healthy bone marrow donors. At the time of sampling, every cohort member was nominally healthy, though immune exposures that went unrecorded were likely present. The donor tested CMV seronegative and was one of the 352 seronegative cohort members. A peripheral blood sample was collected from each donor, and TCR beta sequencing was performed on peripheral blood mononuclear cells. Genomic DNA extraction from the blood cell samples was performed with the Qiagen DNeasy Blood Extraction Kit. The sample comes from a study of cytomegalovirus exposure and HLA in healthy donors (dated by TCRdb to the late 2010s). At the level of the whole study: According to an earlier analysis of a few hundred of the donors, some 180 million T cells yielded 117 million unique TCR beta sequences and 250 to 350 Gb of sequence data. Besides the first cohort of about 730 subjects, a separate validation cohort made up of some 110 different subjects was used. Using immunosequencing, the study profiled T cell repertoires from approximately 700 subjects and related those repertoires to cytomegalovirus serostatus. Typing coverage differed by locus: A, B, C, DRB1 and DQB1 were typed in roughly 620-630 donors, DQA1 in 500 to 550, DPA1 in some 600, and DPB1 in around 490. Rather than using new phenotypic data, the later analysis identified candidate immune exposures from TCR beta sequences and from how often those sequences occurred across donors. A later genetic analysis used genome-wide SNP genotypes for about 60% of the 666 donors, treating that subset as a discovery cohort. In an earlier analysis of 550 to 700 of the donors, high-throughput TCR beta sequencing was used to judge whether each TCR beta V gene segment behaved as functional or pseudogenic. Alongside the repertoire data, information on donor age, sex, ethnicity and CMV serostatus was compiled. On average, around 200,000 unique TCR beta nucleotide sequences were sequenced per donor among roughly 430 genotyped donors of the cohort, with about 17% of those sequences being non-productive. Four to six DR-DQ haplotypes were handled as single units for association and clustering, since linkage in the cohort was strong. To predict cytomegalovirus infection status, the study brought together high-throughput TCR immunosequencing, statistical association of individual TCRs with disease status, and machine learning. HLA typing covered class I and class II loci at four-digit resolution. Among the roughly 400 genotyped donors, more than 70% belonged to the genetic ancestry cluster associated with self-reported Caucasian donors. Every repertoire in the discovery cohort had been generated on one and the same sequencing platform. The study aimed to test whether signatures of past pathogen exposure could be identified by cataloging public T cell receptors. An early release that covered more than 550 HLA-typed donors contained approximately 300 gigabases of sequencing data and about 93 million unique TCR sequences. A later analysis re-analyzed previously published TCR beta repertoires from 666 donors and added high-resolution HLA genotyping to study TCR occurrence patterns.

Broad study findings and their caveats: In a later genetic analysis, fewer N-insertions in productive TCRs were reported among donors in an Asian-associated ancestry cluster than the roughly 700-donor mean. The study gave a list of 150 to 200 TCR beta chains associated with cytomegalovirus. Because the 87-base-pair reads could not distinguish some IMGT-functional V segments, including TRBV6-2 and TRBV6-3, those segments were excluded. Presence/absence analyses assumed roughly uniform sequencing depth across donors, an assumption that may not hold. It was suggested by the authors that the approach could potentially be generalized to other disease states and immunological phenotypes. V-gene and J-gene trimming of TCR beta chains was associated with a missense DCLRE1C variant in a later genetic analysis, and the association was replicated in an independent cohort. Linkage disequilibrium might explain the correlated functional status among segregating V segments, but an unknown experimental factor could not be excluded. Several of the top co-occurrence clusters appeared to be linked to parvovirus B19, influenza, CMV and Epstein-Barr virus, according to a later analysis. While some public TCRs were present in many individuals, most TCR sequences turned up only very rarely across donors. The sequencing pipeline was judged likely to have produced a cluster of highly shared sequence variants as a technical artifact. Because HLA typing was unavailable for some donors at each locus, only the typed subset was used in association tests. When HLA alleles, especially DR and DQ, strongly co-occurred, attributing TCR associations to individual alleles was difficult. Over 15 rarely observed V segments, including chromosome 9 orphons, were excluded from the earlier analysis of a few hundred of the donors because counts were too low. Immune exposure information for the cohort was limited to CMV serostatus. In an earlier analysis of around 500 of the donors, most TCR beta V segments appeared in productive rearrangements about 87% or about 30% of the time, broadly matching IMGT annotations. In vitro tests confirmed that a few of the cytomegalovirus-associated TCR beta chains recognize cytomegalovirus antigens. According to a later analysis, most CMV-associated TCR beta chains appeared to be HLA-restricted, and the HLA associations seemed to be driven largely by CMV exposure. In a later analysis, HLA-associated TCR beta chains showed more clonal expansion and lower generation probabilities than non-associated chains that were equally common. Only TCR beta chains were sequenced in this cohort, and the absence of alpha or paired-chain data limited detectable features. A further reported finding was that TCR beta sequences accurately predicted the HLA-A and HLA-B alleles for most subjects in the first cohort. The classifier was reported to diagnose cytomegalovirus status with high specificity and sensitivity in both the original cohort and the validation cohort. At a false discovery rate of 0.05, a later analysis linked 16,951 TCR beta sequences to specific HLA alleles. In a later analysis, TCR association rates were found to vary across HLA loci, with the most associated TCRs seen for DRB1 alleles and the fewest for HLA-C alleles.

Libraries were built with the immunoSEQ multiplex PCR assay. A mixture of 60 forward primers for TCR Vbeta segments and 13 reverse primers for TCR Jbeta segments was used in the multiplex PCR. The CDR3 region of rearranged TCR beta genes was amplified from genomic DNA by a multiplex PCR assay. Amplified TCR beta libraries were sequenced as 87-base-pair reads on the Illumina HiSeq System. On the authors' methods: Across the 670 or so repertoires, a later analysis counted approximately 75 million unique TCR beta chains, 9.5 million to 13 million of which were shared by at least two donors. Raw reads were error-corrected and collapsed into unique sequences with a nearest-neighbor algorithm that merged closely related sequences to remove PCR and sequencing errors. To assign V, D and J gene segments, CDR3 sequences were aligned to IMGT reference sequences. For a sequence to be retained, a match of at least six nucleotides to both a V gene segment and a J gene segment was required. A rearrangement was called productive if the CDR3 had no stop codons and remained in frame with V and J, and every other rearrangement was called non-productive. Following IMGT convention, CDR3 was defined as the stretch from the second conserved V-encoded cysteine to the conserved J-encoded phenylalanine. In an earlier analysis of roughly 610 of the donors, sequences lacking an unambiguous match to a single V gene segment were excluded. An earlier analysis of several hundred of the donors called V segments functional above 56.7% productive rearrangements and segregating when the between-donor standard deviation exceeded 5%. A statistical classification framework was developed to diagnose cytomegalovirus status using the catalog of TCR beta chain sequences. In a later analysis, V and J genes were assigned by comparing TCR nucleotide sequences against IMGT/GENE-DB human TR gene sequences. In a later analysis, CDR3 sequences and most-parsimonious VDJ recombination scenarios were assigned using the TCRdist pipeline. In a later analysis, every TCR beta chain was defined by the combination of its CDR3 amino acid sequence and its V-gene family, and reads without a unique V-gene family were dropped. As a way to deal with suspected cross-contamination and a sequencing artifact, a later analysis dropped more than 500 nucleotide sequences that were highly shared and had low generation probability. A later analysis calculated a clonal expansion index for each public chain from normalized within-repertoire ranks of inferred template counts. Generation probabilities in a later analysis came from a VDJ recombination model fitted to out-of-frame rearrangements, and those results were checked against IGoR. In a later analysis, TCR-TCR, TCR-HLA and TCR-CMV co-occurrence was scored with hypergeometric tests, and a repertoire-size bias correction was applied to TCR pairs. A later analysis estimated false discovery rates by permuting HLA or CMV assignments 20 times. In a later analysis, co-occurring TCRs were grouped with DBSCAN, and TCRdist sequence similarity was added when clustering was performed within HLA-allele-positive subsets. For co-occurrence clustering, repertoires with fewer than 30,000 or more than 120,000 public chains were excluded, along with four to six repertoires with anomalous nucleotide sharing. As stored in TCRdb, this immuneACCESS dataset retains in-frame rearrangements with V and J assigned. A fraction of the clones does not appear; measured against another copy, unresolved V genes explain less than half of the discrepancy, and the remainder lacks a known reason. V and J calls plus clone size are reproduced from that table; the DNA served to infer D and trimming. A total of under 200,000 clones appear in this sample, around three quarters of them only once. The ten top clones hold approximately 1.8% of the sample.

The CDR3 holds 14 amino acids from the cysteine to the phenylalanine. Only the CDR3 portion is preserved as DNA: 42 bases, with reading frame beginning at the first base. CDR1 SQVTM and CDR2 ANQGSEA were looked up in the germline V gene. V is cut back by 4 bases and J by 5 bases, with 9 bases in the junction unmatched. Sequencing input: PBMCs. The rearrangement joined TRBV29-1 to TRBJ2-3, with TRBD2 matching 7 junction bases. The source is a woman aged 25 to 39 in good health and CMV-seronegative. The CDR3 in this case is CSVGSPAGLDTQYF. The DNA sequence reads TGCAGCGTTGGATCTCCAGCGGGATTAGATACGCAGTATTTT.